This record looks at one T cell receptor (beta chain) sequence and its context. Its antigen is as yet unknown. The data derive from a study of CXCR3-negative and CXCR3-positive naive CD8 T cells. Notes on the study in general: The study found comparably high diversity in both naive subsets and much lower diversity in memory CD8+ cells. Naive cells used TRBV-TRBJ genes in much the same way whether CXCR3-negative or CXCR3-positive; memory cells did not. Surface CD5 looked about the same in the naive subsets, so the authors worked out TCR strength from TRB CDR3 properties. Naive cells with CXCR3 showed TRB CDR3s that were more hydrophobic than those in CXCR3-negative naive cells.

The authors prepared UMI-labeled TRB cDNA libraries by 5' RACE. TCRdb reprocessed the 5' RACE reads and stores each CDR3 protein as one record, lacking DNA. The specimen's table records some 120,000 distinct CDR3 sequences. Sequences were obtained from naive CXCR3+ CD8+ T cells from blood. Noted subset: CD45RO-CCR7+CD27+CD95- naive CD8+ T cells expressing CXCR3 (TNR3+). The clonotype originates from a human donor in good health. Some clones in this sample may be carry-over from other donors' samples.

The CDR3 sequence is CASSQGLGMNTEAFF. The gene calls are TRBV12-3 or TRBV12-4 and TRBJ1-1; the D call from TCRdb, TRBD1, cannot be confirmed without DNA. This CDR3 is 15 amino acids long.